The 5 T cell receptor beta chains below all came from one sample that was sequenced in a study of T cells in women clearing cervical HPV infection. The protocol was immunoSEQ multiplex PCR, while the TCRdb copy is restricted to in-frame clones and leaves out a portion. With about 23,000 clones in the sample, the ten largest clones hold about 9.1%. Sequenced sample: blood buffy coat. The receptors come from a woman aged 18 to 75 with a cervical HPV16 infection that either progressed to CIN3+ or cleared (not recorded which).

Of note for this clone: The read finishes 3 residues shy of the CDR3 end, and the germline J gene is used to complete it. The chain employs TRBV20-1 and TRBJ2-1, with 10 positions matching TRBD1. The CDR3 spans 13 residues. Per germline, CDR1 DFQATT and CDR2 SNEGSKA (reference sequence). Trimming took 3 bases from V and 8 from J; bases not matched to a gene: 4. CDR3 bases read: TGCAGTGCTAGGGGACAGGGGAAGTATGAG. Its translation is CSARGQGKYE. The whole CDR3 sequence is CSARGQGKYEQFF.

The covered CDR3 bases are TGTGCCAGTAGTACGGACAGGGGGCATGGC. Amino acids: CASSTDRGHG. The whole CDR3 protein reads CASSTDRGHGYTF. The chain combines TRBV19 with TRBJ1-2, with 11 bases lining up with TRBD1. The CDR3 is cut off 3 residues early in the read; its end comes from the germline J gene. CDR1 and CDR2 from the germline V gene are LNHDA and SQIVND (reference sequence). With V trimmed by 4 bases and J by 6 bases, 1 base remained unmatched. The CDR3 is made up of 13 amino acids.

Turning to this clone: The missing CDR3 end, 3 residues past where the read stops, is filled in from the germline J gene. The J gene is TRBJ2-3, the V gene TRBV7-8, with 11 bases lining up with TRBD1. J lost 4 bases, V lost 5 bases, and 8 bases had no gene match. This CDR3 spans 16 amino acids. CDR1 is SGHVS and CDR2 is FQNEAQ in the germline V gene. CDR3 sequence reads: CASSPRSGQGADTQYF. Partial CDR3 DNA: TGTGCCAGCAGCCCGCGGTCGGGACAGGGGGCAGATACG.

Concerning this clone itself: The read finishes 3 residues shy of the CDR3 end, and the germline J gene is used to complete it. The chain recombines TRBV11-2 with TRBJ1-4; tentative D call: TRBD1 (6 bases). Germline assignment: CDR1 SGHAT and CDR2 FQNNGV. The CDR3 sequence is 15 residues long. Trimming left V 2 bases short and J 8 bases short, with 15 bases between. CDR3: CASSLIGGLREKLFF. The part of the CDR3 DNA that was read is TGTGCCAGCAGCTTAATAGGGGGTTTAAGGGAAAAA.

CDR3 sequence: CASSLREGGYTF. The sequenced CDR3 bases are TGTGCCAGCAGCCTCCGTGAGGGTGGC. The chain carries TRBV5-4 and TRBJ1-2, with D unresolved. The read halts 3 residues ahead of the CDR3 end, with the missing end drawn from the germline J gene. Germline V gene lookup returns CDR1 SGHNT and CDR2 YYREEE (reference sequence). CDR3 size: 12 residues. Trimming left V 4 bases short and J 7 bases short, with 11 bases between.